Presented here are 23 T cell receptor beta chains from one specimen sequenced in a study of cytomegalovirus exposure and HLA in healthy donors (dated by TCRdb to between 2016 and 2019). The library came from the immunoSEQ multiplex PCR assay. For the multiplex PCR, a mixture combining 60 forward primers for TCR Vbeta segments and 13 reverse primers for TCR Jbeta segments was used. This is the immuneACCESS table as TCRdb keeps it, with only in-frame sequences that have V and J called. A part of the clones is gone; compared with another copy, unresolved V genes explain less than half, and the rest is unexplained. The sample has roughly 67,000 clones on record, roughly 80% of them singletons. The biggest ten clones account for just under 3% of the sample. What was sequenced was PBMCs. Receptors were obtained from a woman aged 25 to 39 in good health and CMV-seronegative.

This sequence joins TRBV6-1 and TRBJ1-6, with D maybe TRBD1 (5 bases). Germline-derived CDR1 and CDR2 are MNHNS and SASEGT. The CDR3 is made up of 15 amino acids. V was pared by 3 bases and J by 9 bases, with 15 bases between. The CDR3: CASSEPAGVGSPLHF. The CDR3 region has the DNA TGTGCCAGCAGTGAGCCCGCGGGGGTCGGTTCACCCCTCCACTTT.

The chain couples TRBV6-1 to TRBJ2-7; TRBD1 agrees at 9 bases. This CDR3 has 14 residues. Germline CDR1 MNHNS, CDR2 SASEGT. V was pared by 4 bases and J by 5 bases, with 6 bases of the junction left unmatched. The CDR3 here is CASSVDRGADEQYF. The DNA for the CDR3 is TGTGCCAGCAGTGTAGACAGGGGGGCCGACGAGCAGTACTTC.

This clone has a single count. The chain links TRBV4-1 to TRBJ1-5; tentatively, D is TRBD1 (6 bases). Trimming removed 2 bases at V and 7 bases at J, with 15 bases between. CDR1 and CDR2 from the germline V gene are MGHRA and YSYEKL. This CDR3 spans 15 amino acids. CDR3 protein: CASSQYRDNGQPQHF. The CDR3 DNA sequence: TGCGCCAGCAGCCAATACCGGGACAATGGACAGCCCCAGCATTTT.

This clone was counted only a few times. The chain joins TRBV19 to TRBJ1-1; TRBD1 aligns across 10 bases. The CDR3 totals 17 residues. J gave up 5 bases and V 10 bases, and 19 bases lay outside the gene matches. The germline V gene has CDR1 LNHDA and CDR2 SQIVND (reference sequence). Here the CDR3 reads CATRPETGGADGTEAFF. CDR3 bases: TGTGCCACCCGCCCAGAGACAGGGGGCGCCGATGGGACTGAAGCTTTCTTT.

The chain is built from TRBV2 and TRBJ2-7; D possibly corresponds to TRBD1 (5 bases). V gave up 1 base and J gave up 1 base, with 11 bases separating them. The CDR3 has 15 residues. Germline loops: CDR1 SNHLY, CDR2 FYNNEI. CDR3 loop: CASSEGQLPSYEQYF. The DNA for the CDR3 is TGTGCCAGCAGTGAAGGACAGCTTCCTTCCTACGAGCAGTACTTC.

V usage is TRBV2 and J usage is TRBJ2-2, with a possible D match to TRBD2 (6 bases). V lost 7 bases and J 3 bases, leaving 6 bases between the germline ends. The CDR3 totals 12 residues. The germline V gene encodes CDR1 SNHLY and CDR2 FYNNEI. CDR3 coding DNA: TGTGCCAGCAAGCGGGACACCGGGGAGCTGTTTTTT. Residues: CASKRDTGELFF.

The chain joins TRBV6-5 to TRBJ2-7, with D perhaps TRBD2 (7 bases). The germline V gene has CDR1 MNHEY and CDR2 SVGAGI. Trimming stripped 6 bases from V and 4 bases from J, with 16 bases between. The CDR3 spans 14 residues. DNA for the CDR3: TGTGCCAGCAGCCGTTACAGGGAGGGGTACGAGCAGTACTTC. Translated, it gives CASSRYREGYEQYF.

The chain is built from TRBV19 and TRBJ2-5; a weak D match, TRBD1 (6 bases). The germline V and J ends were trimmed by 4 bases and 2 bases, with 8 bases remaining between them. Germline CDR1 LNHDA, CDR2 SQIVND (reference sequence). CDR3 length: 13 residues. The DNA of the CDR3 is TGTGCCAGTAGTACGGGACAACAAGAGACCCAGTACTTC. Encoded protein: CASSTGQQETQYF. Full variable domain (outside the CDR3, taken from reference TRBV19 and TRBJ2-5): DGGITQSPKYLFRKEGQNVTLSCEQNLNHDAMYWYRQDPGQGLRLIYYSQIVNDFQKGDIAEGYSVSREKKESFPLTVTSAQKNPTAFYLCASSTGQQETQYFGPGTRLLVL.

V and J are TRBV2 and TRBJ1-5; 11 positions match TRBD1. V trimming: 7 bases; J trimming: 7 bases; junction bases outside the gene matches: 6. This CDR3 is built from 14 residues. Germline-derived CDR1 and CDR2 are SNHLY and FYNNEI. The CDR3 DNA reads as TGTGCCAGCAACGGACAGGGGGCCGAGCAGCCCCAGCATTTT. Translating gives CASNGQGAEQPQHF.

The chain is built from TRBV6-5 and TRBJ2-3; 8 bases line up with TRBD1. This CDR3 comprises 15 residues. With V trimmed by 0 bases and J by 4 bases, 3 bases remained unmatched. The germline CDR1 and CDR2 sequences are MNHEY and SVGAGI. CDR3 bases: TGTGCCAGCAGTTACTCGACAGGGGTGGCAGATACGCAGTATTTT. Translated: CASSYSTGVADTQYF.

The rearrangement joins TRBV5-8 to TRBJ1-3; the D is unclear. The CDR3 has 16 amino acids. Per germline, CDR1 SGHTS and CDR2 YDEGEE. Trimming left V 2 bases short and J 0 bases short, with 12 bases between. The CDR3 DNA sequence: TGTGCCAGCAGCTTAATCATCGTCGGCTCTGGAAACACCATATATTTT. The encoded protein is CASSLIIVGSGNTIYF.

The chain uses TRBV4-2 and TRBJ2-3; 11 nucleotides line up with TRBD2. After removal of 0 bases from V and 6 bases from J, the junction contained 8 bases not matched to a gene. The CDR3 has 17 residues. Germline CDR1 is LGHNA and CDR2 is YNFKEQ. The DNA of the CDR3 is TGTGCCAGCAGCCAAGATCGGGCTAGCGGGGGGTTCGATACGCAGTATTTT. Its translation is CASSQDRASGGFDTQYF.

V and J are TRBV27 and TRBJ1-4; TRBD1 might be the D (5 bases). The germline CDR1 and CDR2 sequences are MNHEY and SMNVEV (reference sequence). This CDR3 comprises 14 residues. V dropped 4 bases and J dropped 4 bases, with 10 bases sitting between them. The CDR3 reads CASSSDTGNEKLFF. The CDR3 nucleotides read TGTGCCAGCAGTTCTGACACAGGTAATGAAAAACTGTTTTTT.

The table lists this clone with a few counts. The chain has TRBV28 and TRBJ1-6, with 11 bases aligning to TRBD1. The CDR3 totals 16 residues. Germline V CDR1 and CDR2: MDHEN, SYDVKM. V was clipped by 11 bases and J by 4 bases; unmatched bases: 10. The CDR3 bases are TGTGCCTTACAGCGGGGGGACAGGGGGTATAATTCACCCCTCCACTTT. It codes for CALQRGDRGYNSPLHF.

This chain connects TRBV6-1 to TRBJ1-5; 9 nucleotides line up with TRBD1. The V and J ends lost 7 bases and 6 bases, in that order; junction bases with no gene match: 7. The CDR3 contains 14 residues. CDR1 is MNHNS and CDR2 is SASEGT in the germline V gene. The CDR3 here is CASTLGQGVQPQHF. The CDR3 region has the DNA TGTGCCAGCACCCTGGGACAGGGCGTTCAGCCCCAGCATTTT.

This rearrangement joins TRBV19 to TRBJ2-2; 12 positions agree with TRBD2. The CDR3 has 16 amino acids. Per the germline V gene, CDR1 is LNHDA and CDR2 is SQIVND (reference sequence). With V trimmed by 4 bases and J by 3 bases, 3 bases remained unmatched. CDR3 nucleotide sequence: TGTGCCAGTAGTACCGGACTAGCGGGGTACACCGGGGAGCTGTTTTTT. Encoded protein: CASSTGLAGYTGELFF.

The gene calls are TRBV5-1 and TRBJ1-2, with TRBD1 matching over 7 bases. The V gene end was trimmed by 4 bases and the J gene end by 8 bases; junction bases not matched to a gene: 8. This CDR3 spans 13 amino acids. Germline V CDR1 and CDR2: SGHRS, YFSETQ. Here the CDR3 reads CASSADRVQGYTF. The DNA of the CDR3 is TGCGCCAGCAGCGCCGACAGGGTACAAGGCTACACCTTC.

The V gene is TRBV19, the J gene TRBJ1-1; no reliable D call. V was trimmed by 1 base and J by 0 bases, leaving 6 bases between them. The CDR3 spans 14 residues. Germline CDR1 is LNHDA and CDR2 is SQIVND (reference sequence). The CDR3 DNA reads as TGTGCCAGTAGTATAGCACAGTTGAACACTGAAGCTTTCTTT. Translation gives CASSIAQLNTEAFF.

DNA of the CDR3: TGTGCCAGCAGTTTTCCGGGGGACCTCTACGAGCAGTACTTC. This encodes CASSFPGDLYEQYF. The chain joins TRBV28 to TRBJ2-7; tentative D call: TRBD2 (6 bases). The CDR3 is 14 amino acids. V dropped 3 bases and J dropped 3 bases, with 12 bases sitting between them. Germline assignment: CDR1 MDHEN and CDR2 SYDVKM.

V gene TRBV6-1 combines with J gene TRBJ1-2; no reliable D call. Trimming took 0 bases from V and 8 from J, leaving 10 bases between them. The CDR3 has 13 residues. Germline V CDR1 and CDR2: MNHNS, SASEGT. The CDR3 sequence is CASSEAAGLGYTF. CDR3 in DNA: TGTGCCAGCAGTGAAGCGGCGGGGTTGGGCTACACCTTC.

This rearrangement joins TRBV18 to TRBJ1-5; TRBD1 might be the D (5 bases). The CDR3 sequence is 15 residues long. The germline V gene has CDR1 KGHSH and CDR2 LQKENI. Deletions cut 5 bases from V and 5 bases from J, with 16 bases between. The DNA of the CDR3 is TGTGCCAGCTCAAGGGTTGGGGGGATAGATCAGCCCCAGCATTTT. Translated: CASSRVGGIDQPQHF.

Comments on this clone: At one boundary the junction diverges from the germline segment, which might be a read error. The CDR3: CSSRTSGEAFF. In DNA, the CDR3 is TGTTCCAGCAGAACATCAGGGGAAGCTTTCTTT. The V gene is TRBV7-9, the J gene TRBJ1-1; D is possibly TRBD1 (5 bases). The germline V gene encodes CDR1 SEHNR and CDR2 FQNEAQ (reference sequence). The CDR3 covers 11 residues.

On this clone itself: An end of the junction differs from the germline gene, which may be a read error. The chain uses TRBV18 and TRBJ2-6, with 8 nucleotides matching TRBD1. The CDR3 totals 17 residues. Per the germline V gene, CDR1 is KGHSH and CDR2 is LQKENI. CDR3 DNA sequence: TGTGCCAGCTCACCCAGGGGGCGCAAAGCCGGGGCCACCGTCCTGACTTTC. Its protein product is CASSPRGRKAGATVLTF.